This TCR beta chain was profiled in a study of T cell changes during pregnancy in multiple sclerosis. Method: immunoSEQ multiplex PCR; TCRdb's copy keeps in-frame clones and lacks some. Of 60,000 or so clones listed, around nine tenths were seen once; the top ten hold 0.65% to 1%. The ends were cut back, 5 bases at V and 1 base at J, with 11 bases in the middle. This CDR3 is 14 amino acids long. Germline CDR1 reads LNHDA; CDR2 reads SQIVND (reference sequence). Sequenced material: peripheral blood, taken before pregnancy. This receptor was obtained from a female donor with multiple sclerosis, enrolled in a pregnancy study. The rearrangement uses TRBV19 and TRBJ1-1, with D unresolved. The CDR3 reads CASSALRRNTEAFF. In nucleotides, the CDR3 is TGTGCCAGTAGTGCCCTGAGGAGGAACACTGAAGCTTTCTTT.